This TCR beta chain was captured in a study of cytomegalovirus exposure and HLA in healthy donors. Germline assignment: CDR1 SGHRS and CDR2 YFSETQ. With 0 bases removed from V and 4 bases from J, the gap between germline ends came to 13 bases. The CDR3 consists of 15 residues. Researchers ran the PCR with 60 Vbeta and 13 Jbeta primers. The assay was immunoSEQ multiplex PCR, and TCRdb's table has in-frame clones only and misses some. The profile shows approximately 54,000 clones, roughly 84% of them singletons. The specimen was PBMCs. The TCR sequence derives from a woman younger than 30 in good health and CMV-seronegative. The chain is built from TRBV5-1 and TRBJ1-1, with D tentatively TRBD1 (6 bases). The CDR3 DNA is TGCGCCAGCAGCTTGGGTTTGGCAGGGGCCACTGAAGCTTTCTTT. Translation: CASSLGLAGATEAFF.